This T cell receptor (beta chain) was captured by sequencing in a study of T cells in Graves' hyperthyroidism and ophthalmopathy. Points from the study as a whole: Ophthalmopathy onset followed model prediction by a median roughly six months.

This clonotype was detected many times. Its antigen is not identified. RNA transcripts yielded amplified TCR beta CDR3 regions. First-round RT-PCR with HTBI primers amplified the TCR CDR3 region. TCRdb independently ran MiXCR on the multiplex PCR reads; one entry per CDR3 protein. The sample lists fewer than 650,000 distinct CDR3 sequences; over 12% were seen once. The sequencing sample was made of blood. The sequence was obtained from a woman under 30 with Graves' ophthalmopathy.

CDR3: CASSEARLAGVYF. CDR3 nucleotide sequence: TGTGCCAGCAGTGAAGCGCGACTAGCGGGAGTGTATTTT. This sequence joins TRBV2 and TRBJ2-3; 12 bases map to TRBD2. The CDR3 extends over 13 amino acids. The germline gives CDR1 SNHLY, CDR2 FYNNEI. V shed 0 bases, J shed 14 bases, and the junction held 3 bases outside the gene matches.